This is a list of T cell receptor beta chains from one sample in a study of T cells in Graves' hyperthyroidism and ophthalmopathy. Using its own MiXCR run on the multiplex PCR reads, TCRdb lists one record per CDR3 protein. The profile shows around 580,000 distinct CDR3 sequences, 15% to 20% of them singletons. The sequenced sample was blood. The source of these receptors is a woman aged 18-29 years with Graves' hyperthyroidism. CDR3s include the opening cysteine and the closing phenylalanine or tryptophan. D genes are given only for firm matches. The size entry is marked missing in some rows and otherwise reads once, few, many or a size class.

>TRBJ1-3|few|15|TRBV12-3/TRBV12-4|.
CASSRTEYSGNTIYF
TGTGCCAGCAGTCGGACGGAATACTCTGGAAACACCATATATTTT
>TRBJ2-3|many|14|TRBV5-8|.
CASSFPPRGDTQYF
TGTGCCAGCAGCTTCCCCCCAAGGGGAGATACGCAGTATTTT
>TRBJ1-2|.|12|TRBV29-1|TRBD1
CSVDDRAGGYTF
TGCAGCGTTGACGACAGGGCGGGCGGCTACACCTTC
>TRBJ1-4|few|14|TRBV2|.
CASSVSGLDEKLFF
TGTGCCAGCAGTGTTTCAGGGTTGGATGAAAAACTGTTTTTT
>TRBJ2-3|.|17|TRBV2|TRBD2
CASSDSGGSGGTDTQYF
TGTGCCAGCAGTGACAGTGGGGGTAGCGGGGGCACAGATACGCAGTATTTT
>TRBJ2-7|few|15|TRBV3-1|.
CASSPGVRGKYEQYF
TGTGCCAGCAGCCCAGGCGTCAGGGGAAAGTACGAGCAGTACTTC
>TRBJ1-2|.|15|TRBV9|.
CASSVGGGWSYGYTF
TGTGCCAGCAGCGTAGGCGGGGGCTGGAGCTATGGCTACACCTTC
>TRBJ1-1|.|15|TRBV24-1|TRBD1
CATSDSGGYNTEAFF
TGTGCCACCAGTGATTCAGGGGGATACAACACTGAAGCTTTCTTT
>TRBJ1-2|.|13|TRBV28|.
CASSVGENYGYTF
TGTGCCAGCAGTGTAGGGGAAAACTATGGCTACACCTTC
>TRBJ2-1|.|17|TRBV7-9|TRBD1
CASSLAAGQGWHNEQFF
TGTGCCAGCAGCTTAGCCGCGGGACAGGGGTGGCACAATGAGCAGTTCTTC
>TRBJ2-1|few|13|TRBV19|TRBD1
CASSWGQVGEQFF
TGTGCCAGTAGTTGGGGACAGGTGGGTGAGCAGTTCTTC
>TRBJ2-2|.|16|TRBV6-1|.
CASTGRTAGYNGELFF
TGTGCCAGCACTGGGAGAACGGCCGGGTACAACGGGGAGCTGTTTTTT
>TRBJ1-1|many|14|TRBV6-2/TRBV6-3|TRBD1
CASSTRDSNTEAFF
TGTGCCAGCAGTACTCGGGACAGTAACACTGAAGCTTTCTTT
>TRBJ1-1|.|13|TRBV24-1|.
CATSRTDNTEAFF
TGTGCCACCAGTCGGACTGATAACACTGAAGCTTTCTTT
>TRBJ2-7|many|17|TRBV15|.
CATSRDPLALGSYEQYF
TGTGCCACCAGCAGAGATCCCCTAGCGTTGGGCTCCTACGAGCAGTACTTC
>TRBJ2-1|many|15|TRBV20-1|TRBD1
CSARDGTGGLNEQFF
TGCAGTGCTAGAGATGGGACAGGGGGCCTAAATGAGCAGTTCTTC
>TRBJ2-5|many|17|TRBV11-3|TRBD2
CASSLKLAGAFQETQYF
TGTGCCAGCAGCTTAAAACTAGCGGGGGCGTTCCAAGAGACCCAGTACTTC
>TRBJ1-1|.|14|TRBV19|.
CATLDSGFGTEAFF
TGTGCCACCCTGGACAGCGGCTTCGGCACTGAAGCTTTCTTT
>TRBJ2-1|few|15|TRBV30|TRBD1
CAGTPGQVDYNEQFF
TGTGCCGGTACCCCCGGACAGGTGGACTACAATGAGCAGTTCTTC
>TRBJ2-1|.|15|TRBV6-2/TRBV6-3|.
CASSYVGLTDNEQFF
TGTGCCAGCAGTTACGTGGGACTTACCGACAATGAGCAGTTCTTC
>TRBJ2-7|many|15|TRBV20-1|.
CSARGGQGMNYEQYF
TGCAGTGCTAGAGGAGGGCAGGGGATGAACTACGAGCAGTACTTC
>TRBJ1-6|many|12|TRBV3-1|.
CASRVKNSPLHF
TGTGCCAGCAGGGTCAAGAATTCACCCCTCCACTTT
>TRBJ2-3|many|12|TRBV20-1|.
CSATENTDTQYF
TGCAGTGCGACAGAAAACACAGATACGCAGTATTTT
>TRBJ2-4|many|11|TRBV2|.
CANSIKNIQYF
TGTGCCAACTCGATCAAAAACATTCAGTACTTC
>TRBJ2-7|many|14|TRBV6-5|.
CASSYSAGLYEQYF
TGTGCCAGCAGTTACTCGGCAGGGCTCTACGAGCAGTACTTC
>TRBJ2-7|.|16|TRBV12-3/TRBV12-4|.
CASSLQDTGDSYEQYF
TGTGCCAGCAGTTTACAAGACACTGGCGACTCCTACGAGCAGTACTTC
>TRBJ2-3|many|14|TRBV12-3/TRBV12-4|TRBD2
CASKLAGVTDTQYF
TGTGCCAGCAAGTTAGCGGGAGTCACAGATACGCAGTATTTT
>TRBJ2-3|many|14|TRBV7-9|.
CASSFESETDTQYF
TGTGCCAGCAGCTTTGAATCGGAGACAGATACGCAGTATTTT
>TRBJ2-7|.|12|TRBV6-5|TRBD2
CASAGGWDEQYF
TGTGCCAGCGCCGGGGGGTGGGACGAGCAGTACTTC
>TRBJ2-2|many|15|TRBV5-5|TRBD2
CASSLSSGRTGELFF
TGTGCCAGCAGCTTGTCTAGCGGGAGGACCGGGGAGCTGTTTTTT
>TRBJ2-5|many|15|TRBV3-1|.
CASSQDPTVTETQYF
TGTGCCAGCAGCCAAGACCCGACGGTCACGGAGACCCAGTACTTC
>TRBJ2-7|.|16|TRBV2|TRBD2
CASRSVLAGKSEEQYF
TGTGCCAGCAGGAGCGTACTAGCGGGCAAGTCGGAGGAGCAGTACTTC
>TRBJ2-3|many|14|TRBV5-1|.
CASSGGTPADTQYF
TGCGCCAGCAGCGGAGGGACTCCGGCAGATACGCAGTATTTT
>TRBJ2-5|few|12|TRBV11-2|.
CASTSFKETQYF
TGTGCCAGCACCTCCTTCAAAGAGACCCAGTACTTC
>TRBJ2-3|many|16|TRBV6-1|.
CASSIGEPARADTQYF
TGTGCCAGCTCCATTGGGGAGCCAGCTCGGGCAGATACGCAGTATTTT
>TRBJ2-3|few|20|TRBV12-3/TRBV12-4|TRBD2
CASSLRPLGLAGGPKDTQYF
TGTGCCAGCAGTTTACGCCCACTTGGACTAGCGGGAGGGCCGAAAGATACGCAGTATTTT
>TRBJ2-1|many|13|TRBV28|.
CASSFFAVNEQFF
TGTGCCAGCAGTTTTTTTGCGGTCAATGAGCAGTTCTTC
>TRBJ1-5|many|16|TRBV12-3/TRBV12-4|.
CASSLRVRGSNQPQHF
TGTGCCAGCAGTTTACGGGTCCGGGGTAGCAATCAGCCCCAGCATTTT
>TRBJ2-2|.|18|TRBV20-1|TRBD1
CSARLRQDRGFHTGELFF
TGCAGTGCTAGGCTCCGGCAAGACAGGGGGTTCCACACCGGGGAGCTGTTTTTT
>TRBJ1-1|many|14|TRBV4-1|.
CASSQDGPNTEAFF
TGCGCCAGCAGCCAAGATGGACCAAACACTGAAGCTTTCTTT
>TRBJ2-5|.|15|TRBV2|TRBD1
CASRGQGWYQETQYF
TGTGCCAGCAGGGGACAGGGGTGGTACCAAGAGACCCAGTACTTC
>TRBJ2-7|many|18|TRBV7-2|TRBD2
CASSWKTSGGAFPYEQYF
TGTGCCAGCAGCTGGAAGACTAGCGGGGGGGCATTCCCCTACGAGCAGTACTTC
>TRBJ2-1|.|17|TRBV4-1|TRBD2
CASSQLGLAGGHNEQFF
TGCGCCAGCAGCCAATTGGGCCTAGCGGGAGGGCACAATGAGCAGTTCTTC
>TRBJ2-7|many|14|TRBV13|.
CASSPIGEHYEQYF
TGTGCCAGCAGCCCCATCGGAGAGCACTACGAGCAGTACTTC
>TRBJ1-6|.|15|TRBV18|TRBD1
CASSPDRGANSPLHF
TGTGCCAGCTCACCTGACAGGGGTGCGAATTCACCCCTCCACTTT